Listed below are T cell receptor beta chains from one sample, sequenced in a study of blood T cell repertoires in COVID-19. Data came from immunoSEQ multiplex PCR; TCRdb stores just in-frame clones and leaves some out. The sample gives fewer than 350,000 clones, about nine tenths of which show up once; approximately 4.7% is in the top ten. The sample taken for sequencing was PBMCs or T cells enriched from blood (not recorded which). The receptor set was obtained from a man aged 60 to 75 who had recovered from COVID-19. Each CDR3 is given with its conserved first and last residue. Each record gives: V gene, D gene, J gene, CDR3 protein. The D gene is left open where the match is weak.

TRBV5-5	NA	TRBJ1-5	CASSLGAGQPQHF
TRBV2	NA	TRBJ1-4	CASKKGDATNEKLFF
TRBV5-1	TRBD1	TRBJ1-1	CASSWTGVGTEAFF
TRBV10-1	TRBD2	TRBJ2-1	CASSVASGVYNEQFF
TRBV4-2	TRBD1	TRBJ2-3	CASSRRQGTDTQYF
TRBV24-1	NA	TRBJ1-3	CATSDPTGSGNTIYF
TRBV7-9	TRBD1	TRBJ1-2	CASSPKISGTETNYGYTF
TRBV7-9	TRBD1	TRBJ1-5	CASSSGTGSNQPQHF
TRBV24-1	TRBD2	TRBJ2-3	CATRLAGGRADTQYF
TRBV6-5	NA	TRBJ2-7	CASSYFSSYEQYF
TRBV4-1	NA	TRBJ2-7	CASSQAPWGDEQYF
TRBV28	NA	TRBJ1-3	CASSLLSSGNTIYF
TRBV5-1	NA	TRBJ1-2	CASSLDSSNYGYTF
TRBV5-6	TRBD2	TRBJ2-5	CASSRLAQETQYF
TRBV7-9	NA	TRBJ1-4	CASSTGVEEKLFF
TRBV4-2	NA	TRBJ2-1	CASSQEQNSYNEQFF
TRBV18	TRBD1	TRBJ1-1	CASSPGTGVKTEAFF
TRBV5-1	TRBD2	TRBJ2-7	CASSFRLAPSYEQYF
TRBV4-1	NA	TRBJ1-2	CASSPGVNYYGYTF
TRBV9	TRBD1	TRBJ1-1	CASSVDRGQGTEAFF
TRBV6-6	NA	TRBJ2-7	CASSRTSYEQYF
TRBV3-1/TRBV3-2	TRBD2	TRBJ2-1	CASSQDRAGVGYNEQFF
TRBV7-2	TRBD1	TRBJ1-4	CASSLGTGSIGEKLFF
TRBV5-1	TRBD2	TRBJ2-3	CASSLGTSGRATDTQYF
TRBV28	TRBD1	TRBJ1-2	CASRTGGVSGYTF
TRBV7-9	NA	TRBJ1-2	CASSLIEGTYGYTF
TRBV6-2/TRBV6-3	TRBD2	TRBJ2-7	CASSRTSGPYEQYF
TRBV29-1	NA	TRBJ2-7	CSVERYRDEQYF
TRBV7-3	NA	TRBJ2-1	CASSPEGGISYNEQFF
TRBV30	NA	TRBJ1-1	CAWSVRGGSTEAFF
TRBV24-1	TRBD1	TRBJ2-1	CATSVSDRGSYNEQFF
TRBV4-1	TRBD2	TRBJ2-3	CASSQDVVLAGRNTQYF
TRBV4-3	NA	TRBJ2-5	CASSQGQGYQETQYF
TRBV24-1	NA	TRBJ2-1	CATSDLRQAGDGVEQFF
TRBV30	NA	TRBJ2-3	CAWTSGPTDTQYF
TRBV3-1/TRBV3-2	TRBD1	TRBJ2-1	CASSQDLGQAYNEQFF
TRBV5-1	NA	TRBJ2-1	CASSLAQANEQFF
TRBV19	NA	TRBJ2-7	CASSIAGSHEQYF
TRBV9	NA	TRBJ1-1	CASSEQNTEAFF
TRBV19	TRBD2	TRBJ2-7	CASRQSKGLAGTYEQYF
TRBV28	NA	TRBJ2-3	CASSLRDTQYF
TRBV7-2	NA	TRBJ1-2	CASSLVRGMANYGYTF
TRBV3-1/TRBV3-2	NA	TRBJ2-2	CASSRAGGWATGELFF
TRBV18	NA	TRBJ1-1	CASSPSTANTEAFF
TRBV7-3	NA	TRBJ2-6	CASSLGLSSGANVLTF